The 24 T cell receptor beta chains below come from one sample, sequenced in a study of blood T cell repertoires in COVID-19. Clones were read by immunoSEQ multiplex PCR, and TCRdb kept only the in-frame ones, dropping some. The profile shows around 150,000 clones, around four fifths of them singletons. The sample comprised PBMCs or T cells enriched from blood (not recorded which). These receptors were taken from a woman between 50 and 59 years old with acute COVID-19.

The chain employs TRBV19 and TRBJ2-1, with a weak D call TRBD1 (6 bases). CDR3 length equals 16 residues. The ends were cut back, 3 bases at V and 5 bases at J, with 17 bases in the middle. Germline CDR1 and CDR2: LNHDA and SQIVND (reference sequence). The CDR3 DNA follows: TGTGCCAGTAGTATGGGCTTCAGGGGAAAACACAATGAGCAGTTCTTC. Encoded protein: CASSMGFRGKHNEQFF. Full variable domain (remainder filled in from reference TRBV19 and TRBJ2-1): DGGITQSPKYLFRKEGQNVTLSCEQNLNHDAMYWYRQDPGQGLRLIYYSQIVNDFQKGDIAEGYSVSREKKESFPLTVTSAQKNPTAFYLCASSMGFRGKHNEQFFGPGTRLTVL.

The rearrangement uses TRBV14 and TRBJ1-2, with a weak D call TRBD1 (5 bases). Germline values: CDR1 SGHDN, CDR2 FVKESK. The CDR3 sequence is 12 residues long. Deletions cut 2 bases from V and 4 bases from J, with 5 bases between. The CDR3 region is CASSQRGYGYTF. Here the CDR3 DNA reads TGTGCCAGCAGCCAAAGGGGCTATGGCTACACCTTC.

The gene calls are TRBV7-9 and TRBJ1-2; no clear D gene. This CDR3 region has 16 residues. Germline V CDR1 and CDR2: SEHNR, FQNEAQ (reference sequence). The V gene lost 1 base and the J gene lost 7 bases, with 19 bases spanning the gap. CDR3 DNA sequence: TGTGCCAGCAGCTTAGGGGTGGGCATCTCTCCCCTTGGCTACACCTTC. This gives the protein CASSLGVGISPLGYTF.

The chain is built from TRBV5-1 and TRBJ2-7, with 9 bases fitting TRBD1. This CDR3 is built from 15 residues. With V trimmed by 8 bases and J by 5 bases, 14 bases remained unmatched. Germline CDR1 and CDR2: SGHRS and YFSETQ. Here the CDR3 reads CASRRRTGDGNEQYF. CDR3 coding DNA: TGCGCCAGTCGACGCAGGACAGGGGACGGGAACGAGCAGTACTTC.

V usage is TRBV9 and J usage is TRBJ1-4; 11 bases match TRBD1. The V and J ends lost 3 bases and 11 bases, in that order; junction bases with no gene match: 6. Per the germline V gene, CDR1 is SGDLS and CDR2 is YYNGEE. CDR3 size: 14 residues. DNA for the CDR3: TGTGCCAGCAGCGCGGACAGGGGGCTCGGTAAACTGTTTTTT. This codes for CASSADRGLGKLFF.

The rearrangement joins TRBV30 to TRBJ2-2, with 8 bases fitting TRBD1. The CDR3 extends over 15 amino acids. From germline, CDR1 is GTSNPN and CDR2 SVGIG (reference sequence). V gave up 4 bases and J gave up 2 bases; unmatched junction bases: 6. The CDR3 loop reads CAWKTGGTNTGELFF. As DNA, the CDR3 is TGTGCCTGGAAAACAGGGGGAACCAACACCGGGGAGCTGTTTTTT.

V gene TRBV7-6 combines with J gene TRBJ2-5, with TRBD2 matching 8 bases. After removal of 5 bases from V and 5 bases from J, the junction contained 10 bases not matched to a gene. Per the germline V gene, CDR1 is SGHVS and CDR2 is FNYEAQ. The CDR3 is 15 amino acids. The chain's CDR3 is CASSLTGGGGETQYF. In DNA form, the CDR3 reads TGTGCCAGCAGCCTAACGGGGGGGGGAGGCGAGACCCAGTACTTC.

The chain is built from TRBV7-8 and TRBJ2-7; a weak D match, TRBD2 (6 bases). Germline-derived CDR1 and CDR2 are SGHVS and FQNEAQ. Trimming pared 3 bases from V and 3 bases from J, leaving 15 bases between. CDR3 length: 15 amino acids. The CDR3 nucleotides are TGTGCCAGCAGCTTGAACCCGGGAGCAATCTACGAGCAGTACTTC. It specifies CASSLNPGAIYEQYF.

The V and J genes are TRBV10-3 and TRBJ1-2, with TRBD1 identical over 9 bases. CDR1 is ENHRY, CDR2 SYGVKD, per germline. V lost 8 bases and J lost 4; bases outside the gene matches: 17. The CDR3 is 17 amino acids. CDR3 residues: CAIRTDEDRGLSYGYTF. CDR3 sequence (DNA): TGTGCCATCCGGACTGATGAGGACAGGGGCCTTTCCTATGGCTACACCTTC.

The chain carries TRBV30 and TRBJ2-2; D ambiguous. The CDR3 sequence is 14 residues long. Trimming shortened V by 0 bases and J by 4 bases, and 9 bases separated the two germline ends. Germline values: CDR1 GTSNPN, CDR2 SVGIG (reference sequence). CDR3 DNA sequence: TGTGCCTGGAGTGTGTCCAGGATCACCGGGGAGCTGTTTTTT. This sequence encodes CAWSVSRITGELFF.

The chain recombines TRBV6-5 with TRBJ2-2; D is uncertain. The CDR3 runs 14 residues. Germline assignment: CDR1 MNHEY and CDR2 SVGAGI. V was shortened by 6 bases and J by 0 bases, with 8 bases between the two germline ends. The CDR3 coding sequence is TGTGCCAGCAGCGACGCGGCGAACACCGGGGAGCTGTTTTTT. It encodes CASSDAANTGELFF.

The V call is TRBV18, the J call TRBJ2-7, with 14 nucleotides matching TRBD2. CDR1 and CDR2 (germline): KGHSH, LQKENI. This CDR3 spans 16 amino acids. The J segment lost 7 bases and the V segment lost 0 bases, leaving 5 bases of the junction unmatched. CDR3 nucleotides: TGTGCCAGCTCACCACCGGGACTAGCGGGAGCCGGGGAGCAGTACTTC. This sequence encodes CASSPPGLAGAGEQYF.

The rearrangement joins TRBV12-5 to TRBJ2-1; 14 nucleotides match TRBD2. The germline V gene has CDR1 LGHNT and CDR2 FRNRAP. V shed 6 bases, J shed 8 bases, and the junction held 9 bases outside the gene matches. CDR3 length equals 16 residues. CDR3 DNA: TGTGCTAGTGGCACGGGACTAGCGGGAGAGGCGGATGAGCAGTTCTTC. Encoded protein: CASGTGLAGEADEQFF.

The rearrangement joins TRBV6-5 to TRBJ2-3, with D tentatively TRBD1 (6 bases). Trimming stripped 5 bases from V and 4 bases from J, with 13 bases between. The CDR3 spans 14 residues. Germline V gives CDR1 MNHEY, CDR2 SVGAGI. CDR3 region: CASSKQGWADTQYF. The DNA of the CDR3 is TGTGCCAGCAGTAAACAGGGCTGGGCAGATACGCAGTATTTT.

The rearrangement joins TRBV9 to TRBJ1-1; unclear D gene. CDR3 length equals 15 residues. Germline V lookup: CDR1 SGDLS, CDR2 YYNGEE. The V end was cut by 3 bases, the J end by 1 base, with 13 bases between. The CDR3, as DNA: TGTGCCAGCAGCGCGACTGGACGGGGGAACACTGAAGCTTTCTTT. The encoded protein is CASSATGRGNTEAFF. Complete variable domain (other parts from reference TRBV9 and TRBJ1-1): DSGVTQTPKHLITATGQRVTLRCSPRSGDLSVYWYQQSLDQGLQFLIQYYNGEERAKGNILERFSAQQFPDLHSELNLSSLELGDSALYFCASSATGRGNTEAFFGQGTRLTVV.

This clone was seen more than once but under ten times. The rearrangement uses TRBV6-4 and TRBJ1-1, with D tentatively TRBD1 (6 bases). This CDR3 comprises 15 residues. Germline lookup yields CDR1 MRHNA and CDR2 SNTAGT. With 5 bases removed from V and 5 bases from J, the gap between germline ends came to 18 bases. The DNA of the CDR3 is TGTGCCAGCAGTCGAACCGGGGACAAGGATACTGAAGCTTTCTTT. Its translation is CASSRTGDKDTEAFF.

The V gene is TRBV11-3, the J gene TRBJ1-2, with D perhaps matching TRBD1 (6 bases). This CDR3 comprises 13 residues. The germline CDR1 and CDR2 sequences are SGHNT and YENEEA. The V gene lost 4 bases and the J gene lost 2 bases, with 8 bases spanning the gap. The DNA for the CDR3 is TGTGCCAGCAGCTCACAGGGAAACTATGGCTACACCTTC. Residues: CASSSQGNYGYTF. The variable domain in full, with the rest retrieved from reference TRBV11-3 and TRBJ1-2, is EAGVVQSPRYKIIEKKQPVAFWCNPISGHNTLYWYLQNLGQGPELLIRYENEEAVDDSQLPKDRFSAERLKGVDSTLKIQPAELGDSAVYLCASSSQGNYGYTFGSGTRLTVV.

V and J are TRBV27 and TRBJ2-1; TRBD1 aligns across 7 bases. Trimming cost V 8 bases and J 0 bases; bases outside gene matches: 7. CDR1 and CDR2 (germline): MNHEY, SMNVEV (reference sequence). The CDR3 spans 15 residues. The CDR3 DNA reads as TGTGCCAGCTCGGACGGGGACAGCTCCTACAATGAGCAGTTCTTC. This codes for CASSDGDSSYNEQFF.

The CDR3 spells CASSVSSGVLGEQYF. Here the CDR3 DNA reads TGTGCCAGCAGCGTATCTAGCGGGGTACTGGGGGAGCAGTACTTC. The chain recombines TRBV9 with TRBJ2-7; TRBD2 agrees at 9 bases. CDR1 is SGDLS and CDR2 is YYNGEE in the germline V gene. The CDR3 loop spans 15 amino acids. The junction had 9 bases not matched to a gene; V was cut back by 1 base and J by 7 bases.

The rearrangement links TRBV6-5 to TRBJ2-7, with 7 bases fitting TRBD1. This CDR3 has 14 residues. Germline V gene data show CDR1 as MNHEY and CDR2 as SVGAGI. J gave up 3 bases and V 4 bases, and 6 bases lay outside the gene matches. CDR3: CASSFFTGDYEQYF. CDR3 nucleotide sequence: TGTGCCAGCAGTTTCTTTACAGGGGACTACGAGCAGTACTTC.

The J gene is TRBJ2-3, the V gene TRBV13; 10 nucleotides agree with TRBD2. J gave up 0 bases and V 5 bases, and 5 bases lay outside the gene matches. The CDR3 is made up of 16 amino acids. Germline V gene sequence: CDR1 PRHDT, CDR2 FYEKMQ (reference sequence). CDR3 DNA sequence: TGTGCCAGCAGCCCCCGGACTAGCGGAAGCACAGATACGCAGTATTTT. This translates into CASSPRTSGSTDTQYF.

The genes are TRBV6-5 and TRBJ2-7; possibly TRBD1 for D (6 bases). Trimming removed 6 bases at V and 3 bases at J, with 9 bases between. This CDR3 spans 12 amino acids. CDR1 MNHEY and CDR2 SVGAGI come from the germline V gene. In nucleotides, the CDR3 is TGTGCCAGCAGCCTACAGGGCTACGAGCAGTACTTC. This translates into CASSLQGYEQYF.

CDR3 protein: CASSTRQGTNEKLFF. CDR3 sequence (DNA): TGTGCCAGCAGCACACGACAGGGGACTAATGAAAAACTGTTTTTT. The chain uses TRBV9 and TRBJ1-4, with TRBD1 identical over 8 bases. After removal of 4 bases from V and 2 bases from J, the junction contained 4 bases not matched to a gene. Germline loops: CDR1 SGDLS, CDR2 YYNGEE. The CDR3 loop spans 15 amino acids. Together with reference TRBV9 and TRBJ1-4, the CDR3 gives the full variable domain: DSGVTQTPKHLITATGQRVTLRCSPRSGDLSVYWYQQSLDQGLQFLIQYYNGEERAKGNILERFSAQQFPDLHSELNLSSLELGDSALYFCASSTRQGTNEKLFFGSGTQLSVL.

The chain links TRBV6-2 or TRBV6-3 to TRBJ2-3, with 10 bases identical to TRBD1. Germline values: CDR1 MNHEY, CDR2 SVGEGT. The CDR3 runs to 15 residues. Trimming took 4 bases from V and 1 from J; bases not matched to a gene: 2. Written as DNA, the CDR3 is TGTGCCAGCAGTTCCGGGACAGGGGGCACAGATACGCAGTATTTT. Residues: CASSSGTGGTDTQYF.